Listed below are T cell receptor beta chains from one sample, sequenced in a study of cytomegalovirus exposure and HLA in healthy donors. TCRdb keeps only in-frame clones here, not all; method: immunoSEQ multiplex PCR. The sample has roughly 190,000 clones; roughly 80% are singletons. The sample was PBMCs. All receptors come from a man aged 45-65 years in good health and CMV-seronegative. CDR3s include the opening cysteine and the closing phenylalanine or tryptophan. A D gene is named only where the DNA matches it firmly. Clone size is stated in some rows and not others, as once, few, many or a class when expanded.

J,size,D,V,CDR3,DNA
TRBJ2-1,NA,NA,TRBV6-5,CASNRETYNEQFF,TGTGCCAGCAATCGGGAAACCTACAATGAGCAGTTCTTC
TRBJ2-7,NA,TRBD1,TRBV7-9,CASSRGQGDYEQYF,TGTGCCAGCAGCCGTGGACAGGGGGACTACGAGCAGTACTTC
TRBJ2-7,NA,NA,TRBV11-2,CASSLSRLSYEQYF,TGTGCCAGCAGCTTAAGCAGGCTCTCCTACGAGCAGTACTTC
TRBJ2-5,NA,NA,TRBV5-1,CASTVDSTGETQYF,TGCGCCAGCACCGTGGACTCGACTGGAGAGACCCAGTACTTC
TRBJ2-7,NA,TRBD2,TRBV6-5,CASRLAGSSYEQYF,TGTGCCAGCAGGTTAGCGGGGAGCTCCTACGAGCAGTACTTC
TRBJ1-1,NA,TRBD1,TRBV9,CASSVVGQGTEAFF,TGTGCCAGCAGCGTAGTCGGACAGGGCACTGAAGCTTTCTTT
TRBJ2-7,NA,NA,TRBV9,CASSPRGDYEQYF,TGTGCCAGCAGCCCCCGCGGAGACTACGAGCAGTACTTC
TRBJ2-3,NA,TRBD1,TRBV2,CASSKGQGLDTQYF,TGTGCCAGCAGTAAAGGACAGGGTTTGGATACGCAGTATTTT
TRBJ2-7,NA,TRBD1,TRBV5-4,CASSRTGIEQYF,TGTGCCAGCAGCCGGACAGGTATCGAGCAGTACTTC
TRBJ2-6,few,TRBD1,TRBV10-3,CAISETGGSGANVLTF,TGTGCCATCAGTGAGACAGGGGGCTCTGGGGCCAACGTCCTGACTTTC
TRBJ2-2,NA,TRBD2,TRBV9,CASSPYLSGRAGNTGELFF,TGTGCCAGCAGCCCATACCTTTCAGGGAGGGCAGGGAACACCGGGGAGCTGTTTTTT
TRBJ1-5,NA,NA,TRBV5-1,CASSPGGTGSNQPQHF,TGCGCCAGCAGCCCTGGAGGTACGGGTAGCAATCAGCCCCAGCATTTT
TRBJ2-1,NA,NA,TRBV5-4,CASSFYGSPIYNEQFF,TGTGCCAGCAGCTTTTATGGGAGCCCCATATACAATGAGCAGTTCTTC
TRBJ2-2,NA,NA,TRBV7-3,CASSLTPGSGELFF,TGTGCCAGCAGCTTAACCCCGGGGTCGGGGGAGCTGTTTTTT
TRBJ1-1,NA,NA,TRBV7-8,CASSLVGRGWAEAFF,TGTGCCAGCAGCTTAGTTGGGCGGGGCTGGGCTGAAGCTTTCTTT
TRBJ2-7,once,NA,TRBV7-9,CASLGHPTPYEQYF,TGTGCCAGCCTCGGACACCCTACCCCCTACGAGCAGTACTTC
TRBJ2-2,NA,NA,TRBV7-9,CASSLAINTGELFF,TGTGCCAGCAGCTTAGCAATAAACACCGGGGAGCTGTTTTTT
TRBJ2-6,NA,NA,TRBV5-1,CASSLGGTGANVLTF,TGCGCCAGCAGCTTAGGAGGAACTGGGGCCAACGTCCTGACTTTC
TRBJ2-7,NA,TRBD1,TRBV16,CASSLSRTGGVYEQYF,TGTGCCAGCAGCCTGAGCAGGACAGGGGGCGTCTACGAGCAGTACTTC
TRBJ1-2,NA,NA,TRBV25-1,CASSERRDYGYTF,TGTGCCAGCAGTGAAAGGCGGGACTATGGCTACACCTTC
TRBJ2-7,NA,NA,TRBV5-1,CASSPLPRQGNEQYF,TGCGCCAGCAGCCCTCTTCCCCGGCAGGGGAACGAGCAGTACTTC
TRBJ1-2,NA,NA,TRBV6-1,CASSETGRYGYTF,TGTGCCAGCAGTGAGACAGGCCGCTATGGCTACACCTTC
TRBJ2-7,NA,NA,TRBV7-2,CASSLQASRVARSYEQYF,TGTGCCAGCAGCTTACAAGCATCCAGGGTTGCCCGCTCCTACGAGCAGTACTTC
TRBJ2-2,NA,NA,TRBV5-1,CASSLDAGSHYGIGELFF,TGCGCCAGCAGCTTGGATGCAGGCAGTCATTATGGCATCGGGGAGCTGTTTTTT
TRBJ1-5,NA,NA,TRBV27,CASSSGDLQHF,TGTGCCAGCAGCTCAGGGGATCTCCAGCATTTT
TRBJ1-2,NA,TRBD1,TRBV29-1,CSVGTGGSDGYTF,TGCAGCGTCGGGACAGGGGGGTCAGATGGCTACACCTTC
TRBJ1-5,once,TRBD1,TRBV27,CASSSRPMGQGANQPQHF,TGTGCCAGCAGTTCTCGACCAATGGGACAGGGGGCGAATCAGCCCCAGCATTTT
TRBJ2-3,NA,TRBD2,TRBV5-1,CASSLGSGGASTDTQYF,TGCGCCAGCAGCTTGGGTAGCGGGGGGGCCAGCACAGATACGCAGTATTTT
TRBJ2-7,NA,NA,TRBV29-1,CSVTDTYEQYF,TGCAGCGTGACAGATACCTACGAGCAGTACTTC
TRBJ2-7,NA,NA,TRBV7-2,CASSLGSAPLF,TGTGCCAGCAGCTTAGGAAGCGCTCCCTTATTC
TRBJ2-1,NA,NA,TRBV18,CASSPRDNNEQFF,TGTGCCAGCTCACCTCGAGACAACAATGAGCAGTTCTTC
TRBJ2-6,NA,NA,TRBV4-1,CASSQGLRANVLTF,TGCGCCAGCAGCCAGGGACTCCGGGCCAACGTCCTGACTTTC
TRBJ2-1,once,TRBD2,TRBV2,CASSSRASGGKNEQFF,TGTGCCAGCAGTTCCCGCGCTAGCGGGGGAAAAAATGAGCAGTTCTTC
TRBJ1-5,NA,TRBD1,TRBV19,CASSIDRDRRGQPQHF,TGTGCCAGTAGTATAGATAGGGACAGGCGAGGTCAGCCCCAGCATTTT
TRBJ2-2,NA,TRBD1,TRBV5-1,CASTGTGTAGELFF,TGCGCCAGTACCGGGACAGGAACTGCCGGGGAGCTGTTTTTT
TRBJ1-5,NA,TRBD1,TRBV5-6,CASSQTGGLGQPQHF,TGTGCCAGCAGCCAGACAGGGGGTTTGGGTCAGCCCCAGCATTTT
TRBJ2-3,once,NA,TRBV9,CASSVEGWGTDTQYF,TGTGCCAGCAGCGTAGAGGGGTGGGGCACAGATACGCAGTATTTT
TRBJ1-1,few,NA,TRBV19,CASTTGNTEAFF,TGTGCCAGCACGACAGGGAACACTGAAGCTTTCTTT
TRBJ1-1,NA,NA,TRBV10-1,CASREGQGPQSTGRTEAFF,TGCGCCAGCAGGGAAGGGCAGGGGCCTCAATCTACGGGTCGCACTGAAGCTTTCTTT
TRBJ2-2,NA,NA,TRBV4-3,CASSQGVGLTNTGELFF,TGCGCCAGCAGCCAAGGGGTAGGACTTACTAACACCGGGGAGCTGTTTTTT
TRBJ2-1,once,NA,TRBV6-1,CASSAQSSYNEQFF,TGTGCCAGCAGTGCACAAAGCTCCTACAATGAGCAGTTCTTC
TRBJ1-4,NA,TRBD1,TRBV18,CASSGDRMSLKLFF,TGTGCCAGCTCAGGGGACAGGATGTCCCTAAAACTGTTTTTT
TRBJ1-3,NA,TRBD1,TRBV7-2,CASSLRPGTGAVGNTIYF,TGTGCCAGCAGCCTTCGTCCCGGGACAGGGGCGGTAGGAAACACCATATATTTT
TRBJ2-2,NA,NA,TRBV10-1,CASSRIAAGELFF,TGCGCCAGCAGTAGAATAGCGGCCGGGGAGCTGTTTTTT
TRBJ2-5,few,TRBD1,TRBV2,CASRPGQRPGETQYF,TGTGCCAGCAGACCGGGACAGCGTCCTGGAGAGACCCAGTACTTC
TRBJ1-4,NA,NA,TRBV7-2,CASSLVGGFNEKLFF,TGTGCCAGCAGCTTAGTAGGAGGCTTTAATGAAAAACTGTTTTTT
TRBJ1-4,NA,NA,TRBV5-4,CASSLSPGEQELFF,TGTGCCAGCAGCTTGAGCCCAGGGGAGCAGGAACTGTTTTTT
TRBJ1-6,NA,NA,TRBV5-8,CASSLGGRALGNSPLHF,TGTGCCAGCAGCTTGGGAGGGAGGGCCTTGGGGAATTCACCCCTCCACTTT